This is a list of T cell receptor beta chains from one sample in a study of shared clonotypes between healthy human individuals. The table came from immunoSEQ multiplex PCR; TCRdb's copy has only in-frame clones and leaves some out. The sample lists over a million clones; 78% were seen once. Specimen: memory CD4+ T cells from PBMCs. The receptors come from a man younger than 30 in good health. Some clones in this sample may be carry-over from other donors' samples. Both conserved end residues are part of each CDR3. A D gene is named only where the DNA matches it firmly. Clone size is stated in some rows and not others, as once, few, many or a class when expanded.

J: TRBJ2-7
size: -
V: TRBV10-1
D: -
CDR3: CASSDSVEQYF
DNA: TGCGCCAGCAGTGATTCTGTCGAGCAGTACTTC

J: TRBJ1-1
size: few
V: TRBV10-1
D: -
CDR3: CASSESVVGTEAFF
DNA: TGCGCCAGCAGTGAGTCGGTGGTAGGAACTGAAGCTTTCTTT

J: TRBJ2-7
size: -
V: TRBV6-6
D: -
CDR3: CASSYSGRGTYEQYF
DNA: TGTGCCAGCAGTTACTCGGGCAGGGGAACCTACGAGCAGTACTTC

J: TRBJ1-1
size: -
V: TRBV27
D: -
CDR3: CASSLTPIRGSNTEAFF
DNA: TGTGCCAGCAGTTTAACGCCAATACGGGGATCGAACACTGAAGCTTTCTTT

J: TRBJ2-2
size: -
V: TRBV7-3
D: TRBD1
CDR3: CASSSRQGADTGELFF
DNA: TGTGCCAGCAGCTCCCGACAGGGGGCCGACACCGGGGAGCTGTTTTTT

J: TRBJ2-7
size: -
V: TRBV15
D: TRBD1
CDR3: CATSGLGQGYYEQYF
DNA: TGTGCCACCAGCGGACTGGGACAGGGATACTACGAGCAGTACTTC

J: TRBJ2-1
size: -
V: TRBV7-9
D: -
CDR3: CASSWARRGPLDNEQFF
DNA: TGTGCCAGCAGCTGGGCCAGGCGAGGGCCGCTGGACAATGAGCAGTTCTTC

J: TRBJ2-7
size: -
V: TRBV28
D: -
CDR3: CAAESTASSYEQYF
DNA: TGTGCCGCCGAAAGTACGGCTAGCTCCTACGAGCAGTACTTC

J: TRBJ2-7
size: -
V: TRBV4-1
D: TRBD1
CDR3: CASSQDAGQGTYEQYF
DNA: TGCGCCAGCAGCCAAGATGCGGGACAGGGTACCTACGAGCAGTACTTC

J: TRBJ2-7
size: -
V: TRBV28
D: TRBD1
CDR3: CASTWDGTGAYEQYF
DNA: TGTGCCAGCACCTGGGACGGGACAGGAGCCTACGAGCAGTACTTC

J: TRBJ1-6
size: -
V: TRBV2
D: -
CDR3: CASSAGSSPLHF
DNA: TGTGCCAGCAGCGCAGGTTCCTCACCCCTCCACTTT

J: TRBJ2-7
size: -
V: TRBV15
D: -
CDR3: CATSSPQGREQYF
DNA: TGTGCCACCAGCAGTCCCCAGGGCCGCGAGCAGTACTTC

J: TRBJ2-7
size: -
V: TRBV28
D: TRBD1
CDR3: CASRWTGGGEQYF
DNA: TGTGCCAGCAGATGGACAGGGGGAGGTGAGCAGTACTTC

J: TRBJ1-2
size: -
V: TRBV5-1
D: TRBD1
CDR3: CASSPGQLAYGYTF
DNA: TGCGCCAGCAGCCCGGGACAGTTAGCCTATGGCTACACCTTC

J: TRBJ2-5
size: -
V: TRBV6-6
D: -
CDR3: CASSYQETQYF
DNA: TGTGCCAGCAGTTACCAAGAGACCCAGTACTTC

J: TRBJ1-1
size: -
V: TRBV18
D: -
CDR3: CASSPQAENTEAFF
DNA: TGTGCCAGCTCACCACAAGCGGAGAACACTGAAGCTTTCTTT

J: TRBJ2-3
size: -
V: TRBV20-1
D: -
CDR3: CRGGSESQYF
DNA: TGCAGGGGCGGATCGGAGTCGCAGTATTTT

J: TRBJ2-7
size: once
V: TRBV2
D: -
CDR3: CASSARLALEQYF
DNA: TGTGCCAGCAGTGCCCGACTGGCTCTCGAGCAGTACTTC

J: TRBJ1-1
size: -
V: TRBV6-1
D: -
CDR3: CASSVGDGTEAFF
DNA: TGTGCCAGCAGTGTGGGGGACGGCACTGAAGCTTTCTTT

J: TRBJ1-2
size: -
V: TRBV2
D: -
CDR3: CASSDPRAGPYGYTF
DNA: TGTGCCAGCAGTGACCCTCGGGCAGGACCCTATGGCTACACCTTC

J: TRBJ1-1
size: -
V: TRBV29-1
D: TRBD1
CDR3: CSVERQGANTEAFF
DNA: TGCAGCGTTGAAAGACAGGGGGCAAACACTGAAGCTTTCTTT

J: TRBJ2-7
size: -
V: TRBV9
D: -
CDR3: CASSPQGGQSYEQYF
DNA: TGTGCCAGCAGCCCCCAGGGGGGACAGTCCTACGAGCAGTACTTC

J: TRBJ1-2
size: -
V: TRBV10-3
D: TRBD1
CDR3: CAISPEGQGPWVYGYTF
DNA: TGTGCCATCAGCCCGGAGGGACAGGGCCCGTGGGTCTATGGCTACACCTTC

J: TRBJ1-4
size: few
V: TRBV28
D: -
CDR3: CASRIRGGGEKLFF
DNA: TGTGCCAGCAGAATCAGGGGAGGGGGTGAAAAACTGTTTTTT

J: TRBJ1-2
size: -
V: TRBV28
D: TRBD1
CDR3: CASSPGQANYGYTF
DNA: TGTGCCAGCAGTCCGGGACAGGCTAACTATGGCTACACCTTC

J: TRBJ2-1
size: -
V: TRBV11-2
D: TRBD2
CDR3: CASSLTGGGGEQFF
DNA: TGTGCCAGCAGCTTAACGGGAGGGGGAGGTGAGCAGTTCTTC

J: TRBJ2-5
size: -
V: TRBV5-1
D: -
CDR3: CASSLYGTGETQYF
DNA: TGCGCCAGCAGCTTGTATGGCACGGGGGAGACCCAGTACTTC

J: TRBJ2-1
size: -
V: TRBV29-1
D: TRBD2
CDR3: CSVDPGLASNEQFF
DNA: TGCAGCGTTGATCCGGGACTAGCTAGCAATGAGCAGTTCTTC

J: TRBJ2-5
size: -
V: TRBV7-9
D: TRBD1
CDR3: CASSFRSDRGQETQYF
DNA: TGTGCCAGCAGCTTTAGGTCAGACAGGGGGCAAGAGACCCAGTACTTC

J: TRBJ2-5
size: few
V: TRBV5-6
D: -
CDR3: CASSRETVEETQYF
DNA: TGTGCCAGCAGCCGGGAGACAGTAGAAGAGACCCAGTACTTC

J: TRBJ2-2
size: -
V: TRBV11-1
D: TRBD2
CDR3: CASSVTSGRGTGELFF
DNA: TGTGCCAGCAGCGTAACTAGCGGGAGAGGCACCGGGGAGCTGTTTTTT

J: TRBJ2-1
size: -
V: TRBV6-6
D: -
CDR3: CASSSATEGSAEQFF
DNA: TGTGCCAGCAGTTCGGCCACGGAGGGTTCAGCGGAGCAGTTCTTC

J: TRBJ2-5
size: -
V: TRBV29-1
D: TRBD2
CDR3: CSVVDTQREQETQYF
DNA: TGCAGCGTTGTAGATACACAGCGGGAGCAAGAGACCCAGTACTTC

J: TRBJ2-7
size: -
V: TRBV30
D: TRBD2
CDR3: CAWGAGGRSYEQYF
DNA: TGTGCCTGGGGGGCGGGGGGGCGATCTTACGAGCAGTACTTC

J: TRBJ1-5
size: -
V: TRBV19
D: -
CDR3: CASSPGVGSNQPQHF
DNA: TGTGCCAGTAGTCCAGGGGTCGGGAGCAATCAGCCCCAGCATTTT

J: TRBJ2-3
size: many
V: TRBV11-2
D: TRBD1
CDR3: CASSFWQGAGDTQYF
DNA: TGTGCCAGCAGCTTTTGGCAGGGGGCCGGAGATACGCAGTATTTT

J: TRBJ2-1
size: -
V: TRBV6-1
D: -
CDR3: CAGGSSYNEQFF
DNA: TGTGCTGGAGGCAGCAGCTACAATGAGCAGTTCTTC

J: TRBJ1-1
size: few
V: TRBV18
D: -
CDR3: CASSLSLDTEAFF
DNA: TGTGCCAGCTCGTTGAGTCTGGACACTGAAGCTTTCTTT

J: TRBJ2-2
size: few
V: TRBV6-5
D: TRBD1
CDR3: CASRGTVRTGELFF
DNA: TGTGCCAGCAGAGGGACAGTTCGTACCGGGGAGCTGTTTTTT

J: TRBJ2-3
size: -
V: TRBV5-1
D: -
CDR3: CASSQGLQADTQYF
DNA: TGCGCCAGCAGCCAGGGACTGCAAGCGGATACGCAGTATTTT

J: TRBJ1-2
size: -
V: TRBV7-2
D: TRBD1
CDR3: CASSLGQGVMNGYTF
DNA: TGTGCCAGCAGCTTAGGACAGGGCGTAATGAATGGCTACACCTTC

J: TRBJ1-6
size: -
V: TRBV15
D: -
CDR3: CATSRERRSPLHF
DNA: TGTGCCACCAGCAGAGAACGTCGGTCACCCCTCCACTTT

J: TRBJ2-7
size: -
V: TRBV28
D: -
CDR3: CASSLVGREQYF
DNA: TGTGCCAGCAGCCTAGTGGGTCGCGAGCAGTACTTC

J: TRBJ2-5
size: few
V: TRBV9
D: -
CDR3: CASSPHVGSYQETQYF
DNA: TGTGCCAGCAGCCCTCATGTGGGGAGTTACCAAGAGACCCAGTACTTC

J: TRBJ1-2
size: -
V: TRBV4-1
D: TRBD1
CDR3: CASSQAPGQAYNYGYTF
DNA: TGCGCCAGCAGCCAAGCCCCGGGACAGGCCTATAACTATGGCTACACCTTC

J: TRBJ1-2
size: -
V: TRBV5-6
D: -
CDR3: CASSLSRTFYGYTF
DNA: TGTGCCAGCAGCTTGAGCAGGACCTTCTATGGCTACACCTTC

J: TRBJ2-1
size: -
V: TRBV5-1
D: -
CDR3: CASSADRNGEQFF
DNA: TGCGCCAGCAGCGCGGACAGAAATGGTGAGCAGTTCTTC

J: TRBJ1-1
size: -
V: TRBV5-1
D: -
CDR3: CASSFGTANTEAFF
DNA: TGCGCCAGCAGCTTCGGGACGGCGAACACTGAAGCTTTCTTT

J: TRBJ2-3
size: -
V: TRBV30
D: TRBD2
CDR3: CAWSGLAGYTQYF
DNA: TGTGCCTGGAGTGGTCTAGCGGGATATACGCAGTATTTT

J: TRBJ2-3
size: -
V: TRBV4-1
D: TRBD2
CDR3: CASSDRTRLDTDTQYF
DNA: TGCGCCAGCAGCGATAGGACTAGACTAGACACAGATACGCAGTATTTT

J: TRBJ2-2
size: -
V: TRBV5-4
D: -
CDR3: CASSEPGRPNTGELFF
DNA: TGTGCCAGCAGCGAACCGGGACGGCCGAACACCGGGGAGCTGTTTTTT

J: TRBJ1-5
size: few
V: TRBV4-1
D: -
CDR3: CASSQSTNQPQHF
DNA: TGCGCCAGCAGCCAATCCACAAATCAGCCCCAGCATTTT

J: TRBJ1-2
size: -
V: TRBV19
D: -
CDR3: CASSLLQAWGYTF
DNA: TGTGCCAGTAGTTTGCTGCAGGCGTGGGGCTACACCTTC

J: TRBJ1-5
size: few
V: TRBV30
D: -
CDR3: CAWSPVGQPQHF
DNA: TGTGCCTGGAGTCCTGTCGGCCAGCCCCAGCATTTT

J: TRBJ2-5
size: -
V: TRBV9
D: TRBD2
CDR3: CASSAGGQETQYF
DNA: TGTGCCAGCAGCGCGGGGGGACAAGAGACCCAGTACTTC

J: TRBJ2-2
size: -
V: TRBV7-8
D: TRBD2
CDR3: CASSSRSGSTGELFF
DNA: TGTGCCAGCAGCTCCCGTAGCGGGAGCACCGGGGAGCTGTTTTTT

J: TRBJ2-1
size: -
V: TRBV4-3
D: TRBD2
CDR3: CASSQDELAGANEQFF
DNA: TGCGCCAGTAGCCAAGATGAGTTAGCGGGAGCCAATGAGCAGTTCTTC

J: TRBJ2-7
size: -
V: TRBV2
D: TRBD1
CDR3: CASSFNPGQTYEQYF
DNA: TGTGCCAGCAGCTTCAATCCGGGACAGACCTACGAGCAGTACTTC

J: TRBJ2-7
size: -
V: TRBV7-8
D: TRBD1
CDR3: CASSGGRDRSYEQYF
DNA: TGTGCCAGCAGCGGGGGCCGGGACAGGTCCTACGAGCAGTACTTC

J: TRBJ2-3
size: few
V: TRBV30
D: TRBD2
CDR3: CAASGTSMSDTQYF
DNA: TGTGCCGCTTCCGGGACTAGCATGTCAGATACGCAGTATTTT